Presented here are 11 T cell receptor beta chains from one specimen sequenced in a study of blood T cell repertoires in COVID-19. The protocol was immunoSEQ multiplex PCR, while the TCRdb copy is restricted to in-frame clones and leaves out a portion. The data hold 250,000 or so clones, with 84% observed a single time. The specimen sequenced was PBMCs or T cells enriched from blood (not recorded which). These receptors were taken from a man aged 55 to 69 who had recovered from COVID-19.

This clone was detected a few times. The rearrangement uses TRBV5-1 and TRBJ2-7, with D tentatively TRBD1 (6 bases). CDR1 SGHRS and CDR2 YFSETQ come from the germline V gene. The CDR3 sequence is 16 residues long. V lost 0 bases and J 1 base, leaving 14 bases between the germline ends. Here the CDR3 reads CASSLGSSGHSYEQYF. CDR3 DNA sequence: TGCGCCAGCAGCTTGGGGTCTTCGGGACATTCCTACGAGCAGTACTTC.

The count of this clone is one. V is TRBV7-9 and J is TRBJ2-3; no clear D gene. CDR3 size: 14 residues. V gave up 6 bases and J gave up 5 bases, with 15 bases separating them. Per the germline V gene, CDR1 is SEHNR and CDR2 is FQNEAQ (reference sequence). Written as DNA, the CDR3 is TGTGCCAGCAGGCTACCGGATTCGGGAGATACGCAGTATTTT. This gives the protein CASRLPDSGDTQYF.

In its sample, this clone was seen a few times. The chain combines TRBV13 with TRBJ2-2; D remains ambiguous. Germline V gives CDR1 PRHDT, CDR2 FYEKMQ (reference sequence). The V gene lost 4 bases and the J gene lost 2 bases, with 17 bases spanning the gap. CDR3 size: 17 residues. CDR3 nucleotide sequence: TGTGCCAGCAGCTCTTCCTTCTTTGCGCTAAACACCGGGGAGCTGTTTTTT. It specifies CASSSSFFALNTGELFF. Using reference TRBV13 and TRBJ2-2 for the parts outside the CDR3, the full variable domain is AAGVIQSPRHLIKEKRETATLKCYPIPRHDTVYWYQQGPGQDPQFLISFYEKMQSDKGSIPDRFSAQQFSDYHSELNMSSLELGDSALYFCASSSSFFALNTGELFFGEGSRLTVL.

The chain employs TRBV5-4 and TRBJ2-5, with D possibly matching TRBD1 (5 bases). V was clipped by 4 bases and J by 0 bases, with 10 bases between them. Germline V gene lookup returns CDR1 SGHNT and CDR2 YYREEE (reference sequence). The CDR3 is 14 residues long. The CDR3 loop is CASSRSRDQETQYF. The CDR3 nucleotides are TGTGCCAGCAGCCGTAGCAGGGACCAAGAGACCCAGTACTTC.

Concerning this clone itself: Within the sample, other DNA sequences also encode this same CDR3. The gene calls are TRBV19 and TRBJ1-1; tentative D call: TRBD1 (5 bases). Trimming pared 2 bases from V and 5 bases from J, leaving 9 bases between. The CDR3 runs 13 residues. CDR1 LNHDA and CDR2 SQIVND come from the germline V gene (reference sequence). This chain's CDR3 is CASSITGGTEAFF. CDR3 nucleotides: TGTGCCAGTAGTATAACGGGGGGAACTGAAGCTTTCTTT.

This clone was counted between two and nine times. V gene TRBV7-2 combines with J gene TRBJ2-7, with 8 bases lining up with TRBD1. This CDR3 spans 15 amino acids. The ends lost 5 bases at V and 2 bases at J; junction bases unmatched: 8. Per germline, CDR1 SGHTA and CDR2 FQGNSA. The CDR3 DNA reads as TGTGCCAGCAGCACAGGACAGGGCAGAACCTACGAGCAGTACTTC. Translation gives CASSTGQGRTYEQYF. Variable domain in full (rest from reference TRBV7-2 and TRBJ2-7): GAGVSQSPSNKVTEKGKDVELRCDPISGHTALYWYRQSLGQGLEFLIYFQGNSAPDKSGLPSDRFSAERTGGSVSTLTIQRTQQEDSAVYLCASSTGQGRTYEQYFGPGTRLTVT.

This sequence joins TRBV18 and TRBJ1-1, with 10 bases fitting TRBD1. The V segment lost 6 bases and the J segment 5 bases; nucleotides outside the gene matches: 9. Germline V gene lookup returns CDR1 KGHSH and CDR2 LQKENI. The CDR3 is 15 residues long. The CDR3 here is CASSRNPGQGTEAFF. CDR3 in DNA: TGTGCCAGCTCTCGAAACCCGGGACAGGGGACTGAAGCTTTCTTT.

This clone came up once. The chain is built from TRBV7-3 and TRBJ2-5; D is unclear. The CDR3 is 13 residues long. V was trimmed by 2 bases and J by 1 base, leaving 5 bases between them. CDR1 SGHTA and CDR2 FQGTGA come from the germline V gene. This CDR3 is CASSLGVQETQYF. In DNA form, the CDR3 reads TGTGCCAGCAGCTTAGGAGTCCAAGAGACCCAGTACTTC.

This rearrangement joins TRBV19 to TRBJ1-2, with D perhaps TRBD1 (6 bases). Trimming cost V 5 bases and J 3 bases, with 16 bases left between them. CDR1 is LNHDA and CDR2 is SQIVND in the germline V gene (reference sequence). The CDR3 sequence is 15 residues long. The CDR3 here is CASSWTTGGDYGYTF. As DNA, the CDR3 is TGTGCCAGTAGTTGGACAACGGGGGGCGACTATGGCTACACCTTC.

As concerns this clone: Other nucleotide sequences from this sample produce the same CDR3. This chain links TRBV5-1 with TRBJ1-1; a possible D gene is TRBD1 (5 bases). V lost 2 bases, J lost 0 bases, and 11 bases lay in between. From germline, CDR1 is SGHRS and CDR2 YFSETQ. This CDR3 spans 15 amino acids. The CDR3, as DNA: TGCGCCAGCAGCTTCCTAGGGGCCGTGAACACTGAAGCTTTCTTT. Translating it yields CASSFLGAVNTEAFF.

This clone was recorded only once. The chain combines TRBV6-2 or TRBV6-3 with TRBJ1-5; TRBD1 is a possible D gene (6 bases). Trimming took 6 bases from V and 1 from J, leaving 10 bases between them. Germline assignment: CDR1 MNHEY and CDR2 SVGEGT. The CDR3 is 14 amino acids. CDR3 nucleotide sequence: TGTGCCAGCAGCAGGGGCCCAAGCAATCAGCCCCAGCATTTT. Its protein is CASSRGPSNQPQHF.